This T cell receptor (beta chain) appears in the sequencing data of a study of Ad26.COV2.S vaccination and SARS-CoV-2 variants. Across the study: A COV1001 Ad26.COV2.S trial-arm participant provided the sample. Intramuscular Ad26.COV2.S at 5x10^10 or 1x10^11 viral particles. General study findings and limits: Substantial post-vaccination breadth of spike-specific CD8+ and CD4+ T cell responses was reported.

As for this clone: Its specificity is unknown.

Sequencing was performed with immunoSEQ multiplex PCR; in TCRdb, only in-frame clones are kept and a portion is missing. Of 300,000 to 400,000 clones listed, about 88% are singletons. Described treatment: roughly 18 received Ad26.COV2.S at low or high dose, single or two shots; about 5 received placebo; per-sample allocation not given. Vaccine and placebo recipients were sampled on day 63 after the first injection. V gave up 5 bases and J gave up 4 bases; unmatched junction bases: 11. The germline V gene encodes CDR1 SGHTA and CDR2 FQGNSA. The CDR3 runs 17 residues. The sample consisted of peripheral blood, taken in a trial of Ad26.COV2.S vaccine versus placebo. This clonotype was obtained from a person between 18 and 59 years old who received the Ad26.COV2.S COVID-19 vaccine or a placebo. The chain employs TRBV7-2 and TRBJ1-2; 12 nucleotides line up with TRBD1. The CDR3 nucleotides read TGTGCCAGCAGCGGGGACAGGGGGCGCAGGGGAAGCTATGGCTACACCTTC. Translated, it gives CASSGDRGRRGSYGYTF.